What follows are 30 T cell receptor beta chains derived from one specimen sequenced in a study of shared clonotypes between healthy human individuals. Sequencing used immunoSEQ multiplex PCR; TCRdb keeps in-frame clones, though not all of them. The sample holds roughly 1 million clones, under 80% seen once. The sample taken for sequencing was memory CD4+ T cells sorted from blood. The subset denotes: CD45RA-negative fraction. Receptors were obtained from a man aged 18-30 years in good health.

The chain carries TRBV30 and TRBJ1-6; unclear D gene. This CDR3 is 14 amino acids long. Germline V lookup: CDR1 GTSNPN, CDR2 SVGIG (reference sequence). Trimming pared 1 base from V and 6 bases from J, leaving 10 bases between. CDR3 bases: TGTGCCTGGAGTGGGAACTGGGGTAATTCACCCCTCCACTTT. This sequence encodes CAWSGNWGNSPLHF.

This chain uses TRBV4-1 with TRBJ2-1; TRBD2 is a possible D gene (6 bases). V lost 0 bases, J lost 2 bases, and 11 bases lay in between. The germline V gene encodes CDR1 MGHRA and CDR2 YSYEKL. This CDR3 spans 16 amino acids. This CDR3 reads CASSQDLLATYNEQFF. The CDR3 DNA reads TGCGCCAGCAGCCAAGATCTCCTAGCGACCTACAATGAGCAGTTCTTC.

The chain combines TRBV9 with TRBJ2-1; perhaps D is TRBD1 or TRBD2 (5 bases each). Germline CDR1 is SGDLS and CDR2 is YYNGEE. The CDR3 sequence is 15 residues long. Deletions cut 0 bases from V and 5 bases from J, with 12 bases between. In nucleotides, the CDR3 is TGTGCCAGCAGCGTAGCGGGGCGTCCCAACAATGAGCAGTTCTTC. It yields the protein CASSVAGRPNNEQFF.

CDR3: CASSQQGNYEQYF. CDR3 sequence (DNA): TGTGCCAGCAGCCAACAGGGGAACTACGAGCAGTACTTC. V is TRBV7-2 and J is TRBJ2-7; the match to TRBD1 covers 7 bases. Trimming removed 5 bases from V and 3 bases from J; junction bases left unmatched: 4. Germline CDR1 and CDR2: SGHTA and FQGNSA. This CDR3 region has 13 residues.

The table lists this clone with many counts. The CDR3 sequence: CAWTRQSGGALETQYF. The DNA for the CDR3 is TGTGCCTGGACACGACAAAGCGGGGGGGCCCTGGAGACCCAGTACTTC. The J gene is TRBJ2-5, the V gene TRBV30, with 10 bases aligning to TRBD2. The CDR3 has 16 residues. V lost 4 bases to trimming and J lost 5 bases; unmatched junction nucleotides: 13. Germline V lookup: CDR1 GTSNPN, CDR2 SVGIG (reference sequence).

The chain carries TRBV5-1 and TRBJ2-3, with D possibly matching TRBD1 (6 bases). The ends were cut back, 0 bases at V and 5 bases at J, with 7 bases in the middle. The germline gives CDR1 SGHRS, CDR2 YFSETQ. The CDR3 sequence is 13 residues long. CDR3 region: CASSLGGRDTQYF. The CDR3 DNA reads TGCGCCAGCAGCTTGGGGGGGCGAGATACGCAGTATTTT. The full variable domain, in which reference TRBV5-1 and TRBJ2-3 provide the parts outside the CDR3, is KAGVTQTPRYLIKTRGQQVTLSCSPISGHRSVSWYQQTPGQGLQFLFEYFSETQRNKGNFPGRFSGRQFSNSRSEMNVSTLELGDSALYLCASSLGGRDTQYFGPGTRLTVL.

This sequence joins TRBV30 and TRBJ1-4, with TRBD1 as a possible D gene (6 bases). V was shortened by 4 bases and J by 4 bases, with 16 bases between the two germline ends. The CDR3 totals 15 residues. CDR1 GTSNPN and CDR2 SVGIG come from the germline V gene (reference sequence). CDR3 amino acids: CAWTPGGAGNEKLFF. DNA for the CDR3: TGTGCCTGGACTCCTGGGGGGGCGGGTAATGAAAAACTGTTTTTT. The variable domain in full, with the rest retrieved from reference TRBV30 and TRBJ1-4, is SQTIHQWPATLVQPVGSPLSLECTVEGTSNPNLYWYRQAAGRGLQLLFYSVGIGQISSEVPQNLSASRPQDRQFILSSKKLLLSDSGFYLCAWTPGGAGNEKLFFGSGTQLSVL.

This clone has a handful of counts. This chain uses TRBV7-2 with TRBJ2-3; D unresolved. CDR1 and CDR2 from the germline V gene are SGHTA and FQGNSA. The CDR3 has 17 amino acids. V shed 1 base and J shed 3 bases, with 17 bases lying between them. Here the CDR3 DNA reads TGTGCCAGCAGCTTAGGTGCAGGTTCCTTTGGGACAGATACGCAGTATTTT. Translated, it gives CASSLGAGSFGTDTQYF. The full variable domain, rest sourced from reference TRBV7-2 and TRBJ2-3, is GAGVSQSPSNKVTEKGKDVELRCDPISGHTALYWYRQSLGQGLEFLIYFQGNSAPDKSGLPSDRFSAERTGGSVSTLTIQRTQQEDSAVYLCASSLGAGSFGTDTQYFGPGTRLTVL.

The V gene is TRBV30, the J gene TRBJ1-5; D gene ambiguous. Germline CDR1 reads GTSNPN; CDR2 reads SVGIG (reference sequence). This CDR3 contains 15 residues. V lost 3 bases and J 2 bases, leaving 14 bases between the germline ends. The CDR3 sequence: CAWSEMAAGNQPQHF. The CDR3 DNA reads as TGTGCCTGGAGCGAGATGGCCGCCGGCAATCAGCCCCAGCATTTT.

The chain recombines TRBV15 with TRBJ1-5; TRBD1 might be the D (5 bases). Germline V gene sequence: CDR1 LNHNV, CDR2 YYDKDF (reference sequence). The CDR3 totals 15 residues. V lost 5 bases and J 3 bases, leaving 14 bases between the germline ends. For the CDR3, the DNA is TGTGCCACCAGCTCGACCGGGGCCCCCAATCAGCCCCAGCATTTT. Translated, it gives CATSSTGAPNQPQHF.

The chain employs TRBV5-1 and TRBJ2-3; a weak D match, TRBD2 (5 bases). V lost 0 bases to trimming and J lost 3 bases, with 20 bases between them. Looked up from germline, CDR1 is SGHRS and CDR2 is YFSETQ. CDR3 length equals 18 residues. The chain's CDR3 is CASSLALESGGRTDTQYF. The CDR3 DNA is TGCGCCAGCAGCTTGGCTTTAGAAAGCGGTGGTCGAACAGATACGCAGTATTTT.

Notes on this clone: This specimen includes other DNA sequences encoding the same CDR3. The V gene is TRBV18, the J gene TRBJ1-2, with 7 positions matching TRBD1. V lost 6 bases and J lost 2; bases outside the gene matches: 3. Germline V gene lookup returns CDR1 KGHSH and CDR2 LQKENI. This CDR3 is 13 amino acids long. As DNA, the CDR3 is TGTGCCAGCTCCCCGGGACAGAACTATGGCTACACCTTC. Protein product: CASSPGQNYGYTF.

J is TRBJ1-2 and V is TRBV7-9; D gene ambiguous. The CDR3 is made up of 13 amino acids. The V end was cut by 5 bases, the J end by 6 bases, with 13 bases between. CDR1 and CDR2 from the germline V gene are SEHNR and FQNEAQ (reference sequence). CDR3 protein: CASSHPGPDGYTF. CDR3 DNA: TGTGCCAGCAGCCACCCGGGTCCCGATGGCTACACCTTC. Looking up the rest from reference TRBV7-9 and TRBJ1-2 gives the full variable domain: DTGVSQNPRHKITKRGQNVTFRCDPISEHNRLYWYRQTLGQGPEFLTYFQNEAQLEKSRLLSDRFSAERPKGSFSTLEIQRTEQGDSAMYLCASSHPGPDGYTFGSGTRLTVV.

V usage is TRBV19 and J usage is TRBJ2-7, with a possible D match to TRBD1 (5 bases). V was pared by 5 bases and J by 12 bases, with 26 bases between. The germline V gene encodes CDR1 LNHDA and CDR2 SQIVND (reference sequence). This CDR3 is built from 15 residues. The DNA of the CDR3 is TGTGCCAGTAGTTCAAAGACTCTCATTTCGGACAAAAGGTACTTC. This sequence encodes CASSSKTLISDKRYF.

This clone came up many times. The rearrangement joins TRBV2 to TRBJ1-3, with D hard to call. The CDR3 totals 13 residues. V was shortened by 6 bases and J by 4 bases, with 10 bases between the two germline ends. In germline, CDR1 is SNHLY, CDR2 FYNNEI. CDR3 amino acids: CASRLLMGNTIYF. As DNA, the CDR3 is TGTGCCAGCAGGCTCTTGATGGGAAACACCATATATTTT. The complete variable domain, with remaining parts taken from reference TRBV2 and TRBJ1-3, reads EPEVTQTPSHQVTQMGQEVILRCVPISNHLYFYWYRQILGQKVEFLVSFYNNEISEKSEIFDDQFSVERPDGSNFTLKIRSTKLEDSAMYFCASRLLMGNTIYFGEGSWLTVV.

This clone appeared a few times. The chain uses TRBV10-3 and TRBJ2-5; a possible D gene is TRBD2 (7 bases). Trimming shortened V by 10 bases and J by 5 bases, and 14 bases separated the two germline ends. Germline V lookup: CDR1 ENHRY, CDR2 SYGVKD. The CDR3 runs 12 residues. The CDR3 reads CATRGAGETQYF. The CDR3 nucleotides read TGTGCCACCCGGGGGGCGGGGGAGACCCAGTACTTC.

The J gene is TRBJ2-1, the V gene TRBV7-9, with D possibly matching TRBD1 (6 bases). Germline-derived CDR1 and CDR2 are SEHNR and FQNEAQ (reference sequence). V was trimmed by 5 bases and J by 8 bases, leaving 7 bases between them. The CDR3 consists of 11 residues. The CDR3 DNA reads TGTGCCAGCAGCAGGGGGTATGAGCAGTTCTTC. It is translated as CASSRGYEQFF.

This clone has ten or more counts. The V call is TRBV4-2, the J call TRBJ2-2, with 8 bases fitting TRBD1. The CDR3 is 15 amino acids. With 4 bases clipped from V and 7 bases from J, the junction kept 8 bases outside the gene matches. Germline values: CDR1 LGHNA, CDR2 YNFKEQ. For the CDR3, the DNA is TGTGCCAGCAGCCGCCACAGGGGGGAGATCGGGGAGCTGTTTTTT. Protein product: CASSRHRGEIGELFF.

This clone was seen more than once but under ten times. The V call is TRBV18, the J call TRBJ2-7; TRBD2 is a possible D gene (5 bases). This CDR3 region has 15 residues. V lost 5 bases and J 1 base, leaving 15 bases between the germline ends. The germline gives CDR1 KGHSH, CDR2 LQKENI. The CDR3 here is CASSNLSSGSYEQYF. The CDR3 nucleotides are TGTGCCAGCTCAAATCTCTCTTCGGGATCCTACGAGCAGTACTTC.

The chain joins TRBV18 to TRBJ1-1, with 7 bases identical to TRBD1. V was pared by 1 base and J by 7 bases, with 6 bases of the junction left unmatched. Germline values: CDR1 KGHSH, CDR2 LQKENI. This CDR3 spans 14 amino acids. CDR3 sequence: CASSPLEGAGEAFF. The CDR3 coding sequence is TGTGCCAGCTCACCACTCGAGGGGGCGGGTGAAGCTTTCTTT.

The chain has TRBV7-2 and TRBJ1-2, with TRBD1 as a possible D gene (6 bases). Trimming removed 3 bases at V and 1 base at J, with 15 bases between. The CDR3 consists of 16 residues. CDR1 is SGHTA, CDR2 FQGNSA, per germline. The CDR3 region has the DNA TGTGCCAGCAGCTTTCGGTGGCAGGGGTTTAACTATGGCTACACCTTC. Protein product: CASSFRWQGFNYGYTF.

The CDR3 bases are TGTGCCAGCAGTGAGTCCTCTGCTGGGCTCGGGGGGACCCAGTACTTC. Its translation: CASSESSAGLGGTQYF. This chain uses TRBV6-1 with TRBJ2-5; weak D call: TRBD2 (6 bases). The germline V gene encodes CDR1 MNHNS and CDR2 SASEGT. The CDR3 is made up of 16 amino acids. Trimming removed 3 bases from V and 7 bases from J, with 21 bases in between.

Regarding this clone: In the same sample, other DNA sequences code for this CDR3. CDR3 loop: CASSVVGAGETQYF. The CDR3 nucleotides are TGTGCCAGCAGCGTAGTGGGGGCGGGAGAGACCCAGTACTTC. V usage is TRBV9 and J usage is TRBJ2-5; possibly TRBD1 for D (6 bases). Trimming removed 0 bases from V and 4 bases from J, with 10 bases in between. This CDR3 region has 14 residues. CDR1 and CDR2 from the germline V gene are SGDLS and YYNGEE.

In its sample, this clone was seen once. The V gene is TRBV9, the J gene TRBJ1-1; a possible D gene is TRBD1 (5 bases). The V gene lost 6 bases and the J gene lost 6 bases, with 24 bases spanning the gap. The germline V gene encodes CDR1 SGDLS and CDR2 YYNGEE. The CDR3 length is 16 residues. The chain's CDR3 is CASKGSRGPDEPEAFF. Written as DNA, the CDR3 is TGTGCCAGCAAGGGGAGTAGAGGGCCCGATGAACCTGAAGCTTTCTTT.

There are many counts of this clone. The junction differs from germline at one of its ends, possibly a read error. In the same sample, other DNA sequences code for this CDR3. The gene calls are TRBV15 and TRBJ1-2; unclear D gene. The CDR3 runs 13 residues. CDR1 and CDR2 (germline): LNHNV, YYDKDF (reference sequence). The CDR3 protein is CATSRETGSSRGF. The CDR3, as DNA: TGTGCCACCAGCAGAGAAACGGGATCATCCCGTGGCTTC.

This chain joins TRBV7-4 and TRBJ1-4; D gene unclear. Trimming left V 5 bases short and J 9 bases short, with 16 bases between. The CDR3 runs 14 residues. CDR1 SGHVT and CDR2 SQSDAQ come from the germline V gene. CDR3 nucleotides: TGTGCCAGCAGCAAGAGTCCATACAGAAAAAAACTGTTTTTT. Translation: CASSKSPYRKKLFF. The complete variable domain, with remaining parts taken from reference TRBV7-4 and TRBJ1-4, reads GAGVSQSPRYKVAKRGRDVALRCDSISGHVTLYWYRQTLGQGSEVLTYSQSDAQRDKSGRPSGRFSAERPERSVSTLKIQRTEQGDSAVYLCASSKSPYRKKLFFGSGTQLSVL.

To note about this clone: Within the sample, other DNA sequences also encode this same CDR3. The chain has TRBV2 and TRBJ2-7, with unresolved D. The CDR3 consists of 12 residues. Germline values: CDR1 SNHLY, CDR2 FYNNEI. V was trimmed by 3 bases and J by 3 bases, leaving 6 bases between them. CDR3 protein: CASSDRGYEQYF. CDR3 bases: TGTGCCAGCAGTGACCGAGGCTACGAGCAGTACTTC.

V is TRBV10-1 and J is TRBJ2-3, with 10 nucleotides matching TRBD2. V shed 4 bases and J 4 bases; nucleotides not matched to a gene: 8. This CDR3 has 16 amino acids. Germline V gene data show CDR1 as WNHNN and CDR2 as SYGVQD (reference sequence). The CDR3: CASSVGAGGHPDTQYF. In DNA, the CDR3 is TGCGCCAGCAGTGTGGGAGCGGGGGGGCACCCAGATACGCAGTATTTT.

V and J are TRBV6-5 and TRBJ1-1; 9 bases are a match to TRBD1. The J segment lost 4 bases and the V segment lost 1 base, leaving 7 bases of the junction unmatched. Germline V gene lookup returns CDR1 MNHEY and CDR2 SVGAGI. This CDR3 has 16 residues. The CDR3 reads CASSYFGDRVPTEAFF. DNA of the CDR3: TGTGCCAGCAGTTACTTCGGGGACAGGGTCCCCACTGAAGCTTTCTTT.

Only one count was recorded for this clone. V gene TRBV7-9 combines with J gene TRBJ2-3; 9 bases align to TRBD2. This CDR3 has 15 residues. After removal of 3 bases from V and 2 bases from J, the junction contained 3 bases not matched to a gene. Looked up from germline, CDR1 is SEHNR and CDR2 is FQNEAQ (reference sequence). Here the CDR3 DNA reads TGTGCCAGCAGCTTGCTAGCGGGGTACACAGATACGCAGTATTTT. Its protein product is CASSLLAGYTDTQYF.